This T cell receptor (beta chain) emerged from a study of T cell responses to AZD1222 COVID-19 vaccine. Study-level points and caveats: The donor group comprised mostly white British people and more females; the analysis possibly underestimated clonal diversity. The study reported that nearly half of spike-specific TCRs target unmutated variant regions. Spike-specific TCR breadth and depth were elevated following two AZD1222 doses.

This CDR3 comprises 13 residues. The V end was cut by 4 bases, the J end by 5 bases, with 8 bases between. CDR1 is SGHTA, CDR2 FQGTGA, per germline. Assay: immunoSEQ multiplex PCR; the TCRdb copy retains only in-frame clones and omits some. The sample contains about 85,000 clones, about 86% of which appear only once. On this clone: The antigen remains undetermined.

The receptor was derived from an adult in good health. This sample comprised peripheral blood, obtained on day 0 of AZD1222 vaccination. This chain uses TRBV7-3 with TRBJ2-2, with D maybe TRBD2 (5 bases). The CDR3 coding sequence is TGTGCCAGCAGCTCCCGGGGAACCGGGGAGCTGTTTTTT. Translated: CASSSRGTGELFF.